Listed here is a single TCR beta chain. This sample stems from a study of blood T cell repertoires in COVID-19. Libraries were prepared by immunoSEQ multiplex PCR; TCRdb keeps only in-frame clonotypes and omits some of them. The table shows about 130,000 clones, with under 85% occurring only once. This clonotype was sampled from a man between 60 and 70 years old with acute or convalescent COVID-19. The specimen was peripheral blood.

In DNA form, the CDR3 reads TGTGCCAGCAGAGACAGATACTCTGGAAACACCATATATTTT. It is translated as CASRDRYSGNTIYF. V is TRBV25-1 and J is TRBJ1-3; TRBD1 is a possible D gene (5 bases). Germline V gene data show CDR1 as MGHDK and CDR2 as SYGVNS. CDR3 size: 14 residues. The ends were cut back, 6 bases at V and 0 bases at J, with 9 bases in the middle.